This T cell receptor beta chain was profiled in a study of CD8 T cells in Susac syndrome. Looking at the study overall: Sequenced Susac syndrome patients included 5 or 6 with clinically active disease and 8 or 9 in remission.

Losses at the gene ends were 4 bases for V and 0 bases for J; bases not matched to a gene: 3. Germline CDR1 reads SGHRS; CDR2 reads YFSETQ. The CDR3 spans 15 residues. CD8+ and CD4+ T cells circulating in blood were sequenced for TCR beta. Each Susac syndrome patient had definite or probable disease by recently defined criteria. RNA was extracted with the RNeasy kit, and a quantity of roughly 0.45 to 1 ug was reverse transcribed using random hexamers. An immunoSEQ multiplex PCR generated amplified TCR beta CDR3 products spanning 54 Vbeta and 13 Jbeta. TCRdb ran MiXCR on the immunoSEQ multiplex PCR reads and lists one entry per CDR3 protein. The sample includes 150,000 to 200,000 distinct CDR3 sequences, 94% seen only once; the top ten take roughly 0.11%.

The TCR was taken from a human donor with Susac syndrome. The genes are TRBV5-1 and TRBJ2-3; 9 nucleotides agree with TRBD1. Sequences were obtained from CD4+ T cells from PBMCs. The CDR3 coding sequence is TGCGCCAGCAGCCGGGACAGGGTCAGCACAGATACGCAGTATTTT. This translates into CASSRDRVSTDTQYF.